The rows below give T cell receptor beta chains drawn from one sample of a study of cytomegalovirus exposure and HLA in healthy donors. Using immunoSEQ multiplex PCR, the repertoire was profiled, and TCRdb retains in-frame clones only, with some absent. The sample lists around 140,000 clones, 61% occurring once. The material sequenced was PBMCs. The receptors originated from a male donor in good health and CMV-seronegative. Both conserved end residues are part of each CDR3. The D gene is left open where the match is weak. The size field is filled for only some rows; it gives once, few, many or a size class.

j_call	v_call	d_call	clone_size	cdr3_aa	cdr3_nt
TRBJ2-7	TRBV4-1	TRBD1	few	CASSRPSDRGHYEQYF	TGCGCCAGCAGCCGACCCTCGGACAGGGGCCACTACGAGCAGTACTTC
TRBJ1-2	TRBV27	-	-	CASSPGDTNYGYTF	TGTGCCAGCAGTCCCGGGGATACTAACTATGGCTACACCTTC
TRBJ2-7	TRBV7-3	TRBD1	-	CASSWNRGYEQYF	TGTGCCAGCAGCTGGAACAGGGGGTACGAGCAGTACTTC
TRBJ1-2	TRBV21-1	-	few	CASRPRDRGFYGYTF	TGTGCCAGCAGACCTAGGGACAGGGGCTTCTATGGCTACACCTTC
TRBJ2-7	TRBV13	TRBD1	-	CASSGGQGGTYEQYF	TGTGCCAGCAGCGGGGGACAGGGTGGAACCTACGAGCAGTACTTC
TRBJ2-3	TRBV6-1	TRBD1	-	CASSARGLADTQYF	TGTGCCAGCAGTGCCAGGGGGCTGGCAGATACGCAGTATTTT
TRBJ1-4	TRBV10-3	-	few	CAISETVQNEKLFF	TGTGCCATCAGTGAAACAGTGCAAAATGAAAAACTGTTTTTT
TRBJ1-5	TRBV28	-	-	CASTKLSNQPQHF	TGTGCCAGCACCAAACTCAGCAATCAGCCCCAGCATTTT
TRBJ2-5	TRBV5-6	-	few	CASSLDRAKETQYF	TGTGCCAGCAGCTTGGACAGGGCTAAAGAGACCCAGTACTTC
TRBJ1-4	TRBV5-4	TRBD1	-	CASSTGQEMSEKLFF	TGTGCCAGCAGCACCGGACAGGAGATGAGTGAAAAACTGTTTTTT
TRBJ1-4	TRBV9	TRBD1	-	CASSSKGGQGYEKLFF	TGTGCCAGCAGTTCGAAAGGGGGACAGGGTTACGAAAAACTGTTTTTT
TRBJ2-7	TRBV18	-	-	CASSPGGEQYF	TGTGCCAGCTCCCCCGGGGGCGAGCAGTACTTC
TRBJ1-1	TRBV19	-	-	CASSTTTKGVAFF	TGTGCCAGTAGTACCACGACAAAGGGGGTAGCTTTCTTT
TRBJ1-2	TRBV9	-	-	CASSVQGLNGYTF	TGTGCCAGCAGCGTCCAGGGGCTGAATGGCTACACCTTC
TRBJ2-3	TRBV10-2	-	-	CASSDQGGDTQYF	TGCGCCAGCAGTGATCAGGGAGGAGATACGCAGTATTTT
TRBJ2-3	TRBV6-1	-	-	CASSVDRASTDTQYF	TGTGCCAGCAGTGTCGACAGAGCTAGCACAGATACGCAGTATTTT
TRBJ1-1	TRBV2	TRBD1	-	CASSAGQGNTEAFF	TGTGCCAGCAGTGCGGGACAGGGGAACACTGAAGCTTTCTTT
TRBJ1-2	TRBV2	-	-	CASSEDGGRGGYTF	TGTGCCAGCAGTGAAGACGGGGGTAGGGGTGGCTACACCTTC
TRBJ2-3	TRBV10-1	TRBD2	-	CASSGLAGDTQYF	TGCGCCAGCAGTGGGCTAGCGGGGGATACGCAGTATTTT
TRBJ1-5	TRBV10-3	TRBD1	-	CAISAPQGDNQPQHF	TGTGCCATCAGCGCCCCACAGGGGGACAATCAGCCCCAGCATTTT
TRBJ1-6	TRBV27	TRBD1	-	CASSHQTGGNSPLHF	TGTGCCAGCAGTCACCAGACAGGGGGTAATTCACCCCTCCACTTT
TRBJ1-4	TRBV5-1	TRBD1	-	CASGDPGTVNEKLFF	TGCGCCAGCGGCGATCCCGGGACAGTCAATGAAAAACTGTTTTTT
TRBJ2-7	TRBV19	-	few	CASSIRDSEQYF	TGTGCCAGTAGTATCCGGGACTCCGAACAGTACTTC
TRBJ2-7	TRBV4-3	-	few	CASSQAGGEVYEQYF	TGCGCCAGCAGCCAAGCGGGGGGCGAGGTATACGAGCAGTACTTC
TRBJ2-5	TRBV4-3	TRBD1	once	CASSQDLVTGGWSETQYF	TGCGCCAGCAGCCAAGATCTGGTCACAGGGGGTTGGTCGGAGACCCAGTACTTC
TRBJ2-7	TRBV6-5	TRBD2	-	CASSMGGVQTYEQYF	TGTGCCAGCAGTATGGGGGGGGTACAAACCTACGAGCAGTACTTC
TRBJ1-2	TRBV2	-	once	CASSGGQNYGYTF	TGTGCCAGCAGTGGAGGACAGAACTATGGCTACACCTTC
TRBJ1-4	TRBV6-5	-	-	CASSYSGLMNEKLFF	TGTGCCAGCAGTTACTCGGGACTGATGAATGAAAAACTGTTTTTT
TRBJ2-2	TRBV9	TRBD1	-	CASSEGQGRTGELFF	TGTGCCAGCAGCGAAGGACAGGGGCGAACCGGGGAGCTGTTTTTT
TRBJ1-1	TRBV19	TRBD1	-	CASSADRVWAEAFF	TGTGCCAGTAGCGCGGACAGGGTTTGGGCTGAAGCTTTCTTT
TRBJ2-2	TRBV27	TRBD2	-	CASSLWGLAGRGGELFF	TGTGCCAGCAGTTTATGGGGACTAGCGGGGCGGGGCGGGGAGCTGTTTTTT
TRBJ2-1	TRBV6-1	TRBD2	-	CASSETGTSANEQFF	TGTGCCAGCAGTGAAACCGGGACTAGCGCCAATGAGCAGTTCTTC
TRBJ1-5	TRBV2	-	-	CASSDGLNQPQHF	TGTGCCAGCAGCGACGGACTAAATCAGCCCCAGCATTTT